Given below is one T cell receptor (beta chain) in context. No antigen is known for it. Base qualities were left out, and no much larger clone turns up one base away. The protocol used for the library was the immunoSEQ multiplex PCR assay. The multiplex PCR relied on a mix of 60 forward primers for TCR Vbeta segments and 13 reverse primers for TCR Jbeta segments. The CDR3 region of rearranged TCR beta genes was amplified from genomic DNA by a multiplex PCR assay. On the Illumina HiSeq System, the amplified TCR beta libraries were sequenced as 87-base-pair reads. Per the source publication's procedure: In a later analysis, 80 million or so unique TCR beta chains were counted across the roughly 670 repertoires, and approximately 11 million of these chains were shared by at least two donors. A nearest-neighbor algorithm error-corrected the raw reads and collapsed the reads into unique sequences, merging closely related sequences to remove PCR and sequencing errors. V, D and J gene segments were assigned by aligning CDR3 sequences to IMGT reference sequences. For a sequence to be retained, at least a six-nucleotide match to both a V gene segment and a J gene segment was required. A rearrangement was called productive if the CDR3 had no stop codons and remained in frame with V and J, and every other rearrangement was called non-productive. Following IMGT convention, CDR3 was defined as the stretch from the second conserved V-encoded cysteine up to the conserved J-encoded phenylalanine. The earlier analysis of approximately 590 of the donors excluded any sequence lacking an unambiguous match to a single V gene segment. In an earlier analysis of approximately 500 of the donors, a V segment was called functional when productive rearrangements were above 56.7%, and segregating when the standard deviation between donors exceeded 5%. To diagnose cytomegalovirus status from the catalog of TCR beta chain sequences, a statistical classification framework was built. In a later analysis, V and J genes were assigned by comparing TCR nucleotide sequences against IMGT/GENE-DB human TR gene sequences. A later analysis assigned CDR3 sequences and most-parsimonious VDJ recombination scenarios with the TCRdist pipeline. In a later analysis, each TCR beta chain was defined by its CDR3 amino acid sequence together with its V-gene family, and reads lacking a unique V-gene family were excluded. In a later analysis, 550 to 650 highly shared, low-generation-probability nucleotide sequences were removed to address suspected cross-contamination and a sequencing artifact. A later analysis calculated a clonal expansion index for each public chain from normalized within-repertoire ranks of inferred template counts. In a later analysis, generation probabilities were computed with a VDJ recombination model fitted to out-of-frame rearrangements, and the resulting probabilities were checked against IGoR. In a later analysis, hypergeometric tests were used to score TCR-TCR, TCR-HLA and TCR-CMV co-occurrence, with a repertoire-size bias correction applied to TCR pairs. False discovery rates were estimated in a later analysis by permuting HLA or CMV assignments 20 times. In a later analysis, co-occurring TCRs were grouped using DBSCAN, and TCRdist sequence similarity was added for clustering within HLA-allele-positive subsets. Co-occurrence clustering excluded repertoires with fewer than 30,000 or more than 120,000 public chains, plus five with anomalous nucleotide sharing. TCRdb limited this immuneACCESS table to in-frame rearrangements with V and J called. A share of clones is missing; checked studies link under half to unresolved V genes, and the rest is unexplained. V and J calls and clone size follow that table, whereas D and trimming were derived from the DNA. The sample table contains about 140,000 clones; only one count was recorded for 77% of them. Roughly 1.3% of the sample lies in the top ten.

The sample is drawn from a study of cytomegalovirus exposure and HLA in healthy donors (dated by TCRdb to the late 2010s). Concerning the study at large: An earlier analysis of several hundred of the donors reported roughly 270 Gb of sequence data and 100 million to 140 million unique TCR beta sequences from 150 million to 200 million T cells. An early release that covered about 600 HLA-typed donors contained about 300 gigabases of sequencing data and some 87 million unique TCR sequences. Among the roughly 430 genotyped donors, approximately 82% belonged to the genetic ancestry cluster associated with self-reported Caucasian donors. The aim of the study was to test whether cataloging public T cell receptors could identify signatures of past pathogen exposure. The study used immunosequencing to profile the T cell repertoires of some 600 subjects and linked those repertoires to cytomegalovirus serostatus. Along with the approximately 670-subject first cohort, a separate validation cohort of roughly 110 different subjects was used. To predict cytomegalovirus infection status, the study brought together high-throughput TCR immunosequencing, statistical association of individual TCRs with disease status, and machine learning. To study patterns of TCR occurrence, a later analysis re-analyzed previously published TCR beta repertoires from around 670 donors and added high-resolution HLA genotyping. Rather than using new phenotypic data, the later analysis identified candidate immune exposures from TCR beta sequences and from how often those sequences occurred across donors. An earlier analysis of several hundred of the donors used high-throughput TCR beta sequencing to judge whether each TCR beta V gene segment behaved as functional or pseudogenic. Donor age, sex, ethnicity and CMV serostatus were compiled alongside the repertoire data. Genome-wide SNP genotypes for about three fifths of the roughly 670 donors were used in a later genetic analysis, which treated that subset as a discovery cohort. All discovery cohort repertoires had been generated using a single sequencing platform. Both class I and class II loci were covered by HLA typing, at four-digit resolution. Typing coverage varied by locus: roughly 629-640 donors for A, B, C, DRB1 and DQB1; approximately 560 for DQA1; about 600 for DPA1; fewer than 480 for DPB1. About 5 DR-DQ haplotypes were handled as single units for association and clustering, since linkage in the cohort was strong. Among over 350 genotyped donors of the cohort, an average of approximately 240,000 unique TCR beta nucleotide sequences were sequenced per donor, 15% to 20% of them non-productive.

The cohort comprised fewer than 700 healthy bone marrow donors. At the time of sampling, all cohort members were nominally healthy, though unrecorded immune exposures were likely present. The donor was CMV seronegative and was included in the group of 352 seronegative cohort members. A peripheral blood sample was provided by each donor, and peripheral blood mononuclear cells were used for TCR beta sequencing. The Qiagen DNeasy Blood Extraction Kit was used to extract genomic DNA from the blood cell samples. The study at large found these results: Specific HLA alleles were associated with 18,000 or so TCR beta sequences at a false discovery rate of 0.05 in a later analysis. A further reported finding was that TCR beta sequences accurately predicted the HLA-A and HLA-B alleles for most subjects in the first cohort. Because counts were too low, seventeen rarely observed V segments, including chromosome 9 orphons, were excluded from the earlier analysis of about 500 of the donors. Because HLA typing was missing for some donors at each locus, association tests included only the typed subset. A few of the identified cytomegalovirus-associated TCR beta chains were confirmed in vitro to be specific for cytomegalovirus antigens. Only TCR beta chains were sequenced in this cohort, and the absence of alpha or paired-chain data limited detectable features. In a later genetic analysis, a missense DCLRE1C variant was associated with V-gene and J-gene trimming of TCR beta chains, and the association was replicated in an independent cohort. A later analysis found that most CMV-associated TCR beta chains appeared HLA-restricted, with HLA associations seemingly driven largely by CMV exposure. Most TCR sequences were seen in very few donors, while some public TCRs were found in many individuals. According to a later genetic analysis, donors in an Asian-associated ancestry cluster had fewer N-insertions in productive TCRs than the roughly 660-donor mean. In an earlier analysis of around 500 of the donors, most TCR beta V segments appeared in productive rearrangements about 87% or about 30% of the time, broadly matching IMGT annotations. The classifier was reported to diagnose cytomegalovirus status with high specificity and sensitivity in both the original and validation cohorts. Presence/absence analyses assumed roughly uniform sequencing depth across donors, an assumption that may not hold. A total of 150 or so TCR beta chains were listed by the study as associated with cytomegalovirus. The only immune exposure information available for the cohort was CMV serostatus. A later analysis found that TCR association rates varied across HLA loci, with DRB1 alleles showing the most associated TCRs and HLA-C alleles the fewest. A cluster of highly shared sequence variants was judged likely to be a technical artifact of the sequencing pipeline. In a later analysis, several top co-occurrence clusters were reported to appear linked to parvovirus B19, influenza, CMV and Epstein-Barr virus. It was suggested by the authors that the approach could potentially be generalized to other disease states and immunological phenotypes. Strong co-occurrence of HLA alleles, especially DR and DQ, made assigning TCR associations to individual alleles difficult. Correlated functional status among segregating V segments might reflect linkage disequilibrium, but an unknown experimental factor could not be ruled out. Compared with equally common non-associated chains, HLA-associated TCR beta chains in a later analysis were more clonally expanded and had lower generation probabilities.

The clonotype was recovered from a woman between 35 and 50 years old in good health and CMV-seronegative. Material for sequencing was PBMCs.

The CDR3 region reads CASSLRGGGSTDTQYF. The nucleotide sequence is given as TGTGCCAGCAGCTTAAGGGGAGGGGGAAGCACAGATACGCAGTATTTT. This chain is built from TRBV7-2 and TRBJ2-3; TRBD2 is perhaps the D gene, given 7 matching bases. The germline V gene yields SGHTA for CDR1 and FQGNSA for CDR2. V loses 2 bases, J loses 0 bases, and the germline ends lie 12 bases apart. Spanning cysteine to phenylalanine, the CDR3 consists of 16 amino acids. Here the CDR3 DNA is all that survives: 48 bases in frame from base 1. Full variable domain (CDR3 extended with the reference TRBV7-2 and TRBJ2-3 proteins): GAGVSQSPSNKVTEKGKDVELRCDPISGHTALYWYRQSLGQGLEFLIYFQGNSAPDKSGLPSDRFSAERTGGSVSTLTIQRTQQEDSAVYLCASSLRGGGSTDTQYFGPGTRLTVL.